This is a list of T cell receptor beta chains from one sample in a study of T cell repertoires in cytomegalovirus infection. These receptors are not linked to any known antigen. TCRdb fed the reads into MiXCR, producing one record per CDR3 protein. The top ten clones hold over 45% of a sample with fewer than 650,000 distinct CDR3 sequences, 35% to 50% of them seen once. The sample here was cultured PBMCs, taken from culture after CMV antigen stimulation. The source of these receptors is a human donor in good health (CMV status not recorded). Some clones in this sample may be carry-over from other donors' samples. The CDR3 runs from the conserved cysteine through the conserved F or W. D genes are given only for firm matches. Clone sizes are given selectively: once, few, many, or a class where the clone is expanded.

>TRBV4-3|TRBJ1-1|many|NA
CASSQEGAGSGTEAFF
TGCGCCAGCAGCCAAGAAGGGGCAGGGTCCGGCACTGAAGCTTTCTTT
>TRBV19|TRBJ2-2|once|TRBD2
CASSFPGTSGSRGELFF
TGTGCCAGTAGTTTCCCCGGGACTAGCGGGAGTCGGGGGGAGCTGTTTTTT
>TRBV6-1|TRBJ1-2|once|NA
CASSGPKSDGYTF
TGTGCCAGCAGTGGACCGAAGAGTGATGGCTACACCTTC
>TRBV6-6|TRBJ1-5|few|NA
CASSSDRDTNLSNQPQHF
TGTGCCAGCAGTTCAGACCGGGACACCAACCTTAGCAATCAGCCCCAGCATTTT
>TRBV7-2|TRBJ2-3|NA|NA
CATGGLWADGTDTQYF
TGTGCCACCGGTGGGCTTTGGGCCGACGGCACAGATACGCAGTATTTT
>TRBV4-3|TRBJ1-4|NA|TRBD1
CASSQGAGGNEKLFF
TGCGCCAGCAGCCAAGGCGCAGGGGGGAATGAAAAACTGTTTTTT
>TRBV7-6|TRBJ1-1|NA|NA
CASSSLLGPGNTEAFF
TGTGCCAGCAGCTCCCTGCTGGGGCCGGGGAACACTGAAGCTTTCTTT
>TRBV7-6|TRBJ2-1|NA|NA
CASSLLATGVDEQFF
TGTGCCAGCAGCTTACTTGCGACAGGAGTGGATGAGCAGTTCTTC
>TRBV9|TRBJ2-3|few|TRBD2
CASSVEGLAYMDTQYF
TGTGCCAGCAGCGTAGAGGGACTAGCTTATATGGATACGCAGTATTTT
>TRBV7-2|TRBJ1-3|many|NA
CASSLDPFSGNTIYF
TGTGCCAGCAGCTTAGATCCGTTCTCTGGAAACACCATATATTTT
>TRBV7-2|TRBJ2-5|NA|NA
CASSFRSGVGETQYF
TGTGCCAGCAGCTTTCGCTCTGGGGTTGGGGAGACCCAGTACTTC
>TRBV6-6|TRBJ2-7|few|NA
CASSDYKWGEQYF
TGTGCCAGCAGTGATTACAAATGGGGCGAGCAGTACTTC
>TRBV6-1|TRBJ2-7|few|NA
CASSRGEPYEQYF
TGTGCCAGCAGTAGGGGGGAGCCCTACGAGCAGTACTTC
>TRBV7-2|TRBJ2-3|many|TRBD2
CASSLVAGGFADTQYF
TGTGCCAGCAGCTTAGTAGCGGGGGGCTTTGCAGATACGCAGTATTTT